Shown below are 25 T cell receptor beta chains from a single sample sequenced in a study of glioma-infiltrating T cells after dendritic cell vaccination. Using immunoSEQ multiplex PCR, the repertoire was profiled, and TCRdb retains in-frame clones only, with some absent. The table has some 78,000 clones, roughly 85% seen once. The time point: after dendritic cell vaccination, including at tumor progression/relapse. Here the sequenced sample was blood, taken after dendritic cell vaccination. The receptors derive from a human donor with glioblastoma.

This chain's CDR3 is CASSNDRGRGGKLFF. CDR3 nucleotides: TGTGCCAGCAGTAACGACAGGGGGAGGGGGGGGAAACTGTTTTTT. V gene TRBV28 combines with J gene TRBJ1-4, with 9 bases aligning to TRBD1. This CDR3 comprises 15 residues. Germline CDR1 reads MDHEN; CDR2 reads SYDVKM. J was trimmed by 11 bases and V by 5 bases; bases with no gene match: 12.

The count of this clone is one. This sequence joins TRBV13 and TRBJ2-7; 9 bases fit TRBD1. The CDR3 totals 14 residues. V shed 4 bases and J 3 bases; nucleotides not matched to a gene: 4. Germline CDR1 is PRHDT and CDR2 is FYEKMQ (reference sequence). For the CDR3, the DNA is TGTGCCAGCAGCTCCCGGGACAGGGACTACGAGCAGTACTTC. Amino acids: CASSSRDRDYEQYF.

This CDR3 is CATSRDRGRNTYGYTF. Here the CDR3 DNA reads TGTGCCACCAGCAGAGATCGTGGGAGAAACACATATGGCTACACCTTC. The rearrangement joins TRBV15 to TRBJ1-2; no clear D. The V gene lost 0 bases and the J gene lost 5 bases, with 16 bases spanning the gap. The CDR3 sequence is 16 residues long. Germline V CDR1 and CDR2: LNHNV, YYDKDF (reference sequence).

The sample holds a few counts of this clone. This chain connects TRBV6-5 to TRBJ1-1; weak D call: TRBD1 (5 bases). The CDR3 spans 13 residues. Germline CDR1 MNHEY, CDR2 SVGAGI. The V end was cut by 4 bases, the J end by 0 bases, with 6 bases between. The CDR3 region is CASSFRVNTEAFF. The CDR3 nucleotides read TGTGCCAGCAGTTTCAGGGTGAACACTGAAGCTTTCTTT.

The chain employs TRBV15 and TRBJ1-4, with 8 positions matching TRBD1. Looked up from germline, CDR1 is LNHNV and CDR2 is YYDKDF (reference sequence). The CDR3 contains 14 residues. Germline trimming cut 0 bases from V and 13 bases from J; bases unmatched to any gene: 7. CDR3 protein: CATSRESGQGTLFF. DNA of the CDR3: TGTGCCACCAGCAGAGAGAGTGGACAGGGTACACTGTTTTTT. Variable domain in full (rest from reference TRBV15 and TRBJ1-4): DAMVIQNPRYQVTQFGKPVTLSCSQTLNHNVMYWYQQKSSQAPKLLFHYYDKDFNNEADTPDNFQSRRPNTSFCFLDIRSPGLGDTAMYLCATSRESGQGTLFFGSGTQLSVL.

The rearrangement uses TRBV5-6 and TRBJ2-1; D is perhaps TRBD2 (6 bases). This CDR3 has 18 amino acids. Germline CDR1 and CDR2: SGHDT and YYEEEE. The germline V and J ends were trimmed by 7 bases and 0 bases, with 23 bases remaining between them. CDR3 protein: CASHTNGLNSFSYNEQFF. CDR3 sequence (DNA): TGTGCCAGCCATACTAACGGACTAAACTCGTTCTCCTACAATGAGCAGTTCTTC.

The chain links TRBV18 to TRBJ2-7; 9 bases line up with TRBD1. CDR3 length: 14 amino acids. CDR1 is KGHSH, CDR2 LQKENI, per germline. Germline trimming cut 3 bases from V and 5 bases from J; bases unmatched to any gene: 5. The CDR3, as DNA: TGTGCCAGCTCACCCCGGGACAGGGCGGACGAGCAGTACTTC. Encoded protein: CASSPRDRADEQYF.

CDR3 sequence reads: CASSLGTSGRATGELFF. CDR3 nucleotide sequence: TGTGCCAGCAGCCTCGGGACTAGCGGGAGGGCGACCGGGGAGCTGTTTTTT. The chain is built from TRBV28 and TRBJ2-2; the match to TRBD2 covers 16 bases. Germline CDR1 and CDR2: MDHEN and SYDVKM. This CDR3 is built from 17 residues. J lost 5 bases, V lost 6 bases, and 6 bases had no gene match.

Only one count was recorded for this clone. This sequence joins TRBV6-6 and TRBJ2-5; D call uncertain. The CDR3 extends over 15 amino acids. V shed 2 bases and J shed 2 bases, with 12 bases lying between them. CDR1 is MNHNY, CDR2 SVGAGI, per germline (reference sequence). DNA for the CDR3: TGTGCCAGCAGTTACAGTCACCTGACTCAAGAGACCCAGTACTTC. Protein: CASSYSHLTQETQYF.

This clone was observed once. J is TRBJ2-7 and V is TRBV5-5, with a tentative D call TRBD2 (5 bases). The V and J ends lost 4 bases and 3 bases respectively, with 17 bases between them. The germline V gene encodes CDR1 SGHKS and CDR2 YYEKEE (reference sequence). CDR3 length: 15 residues. The CDR3 loop is CASSGSVGRGYEQYF. CDR3 DNA sequence: TGTGCCAGCAGCGGGAGCGTAGGACGGGGCTACGAGCAGTACTTC.

The V and J genes are TRBV5-6 and TRBJ1-1; D not resolved. Between the trimmed V and J ends, which lost 0 bases and 4 bases, there was a span of 7 bases. The CDR3 contains 13 residues. Germline V gene sequence: CDR1 SGHDT, CDR2 YYEEEE. Written as DNA, the CDR3 is TGTGCCAGCAGCTTGGGGTTCGGCACTGAAGCTTTCTTT. This translates into CASSLGFGTEAFF.

The chain recombines TRBV15 with TRBJ2-1, with 9 bases identical to TRBD2. J was trimmed by 8 bases and V by 7 bases; bases with no gene match: 9. Germline V gives CDR1 LNHNV, CDR2 YYDKDF (reference sequence). This CDR3 region has 14 residues. The CDR3 region is CATIRSSGEDEQFF. In DNA form, the CDR3 reads TGTGCCACCATAAGGTCTAGCGGGGAGGATGAGCAGTTCTTC.

This clone was observed a handful of times. The V and J genes are TRBV6-5 and TRBJ2-7; 7 nucleotides line up with TRBD2. The CDR3 spans 15 residues. V shed 8 bases and J 0 bases; nucleotides not matched to a gene: 10. Germline loops: CDR1 MNHEY, CDR2 SVGAGI. CDR3 protein: CASSPSGGGSYEQYF. CDR3 nucleotide sequence: TGTGCCAGCTCACCTTCTGGCGGGGGCTCCTACGAGCAGTACTTC.

This chain connects TRBV19 to TRBJ1-2; D perhaps matches TRBD1 (5 bases). V was cut by 6 bases and J by 0 bases, with 11 bases left in between. Germline V lookup: CDR1 LNHDA, CDR2 SQIVND (reference sequence). This CDR3 spans 14 amino acids. CDR3 DNA: TGTGCCAGTAGAGGCCAGGGCGCTAACTATGGCTACACCTTC. It specifies CASRGQGANYGYTF.

The rearrangement links TRBV7-9 to TRBJ2-7, with 9 bases aligning to TRBD2. The ends lost 2 bases at V and 1 base at J; junction bases unmatched: 6. The CDR3 covers 16 residues. Germline CDR1 reads SEHNR; CDR2 reads FQNEAQ (reference sequence). In DNA, the CDR3 is TGTGCCAGCAGCTTAATTGGCGGGAGGGGATCCTACGAGCAGTACTTC. It encodes CASSLIGGRGSYEQYF.

V gene TRBV6-5 combines with J gene TRBJ1-4, with D hard to call. V was shortened by 2 bases and J by 0 bases, with 10 bases between the two germline ends. The CDR3 loop spans 16 amino acids. Germline loops: CDR1 MNHEY, CDR2 SVGAGI. CDR3 nucleotides: TGTGCCAGCAGTTACGATAGGAGAACAACTAATGAAAAACTGTTTTTT. It codes for CASSYDRRTTNEKLFF.

The J gene is TRBJ2-4, the V gene TRBV2; 9 nucleotides align to TRBD2. The CDR3 is 15 amino acids. V lost 6 bases to trimming and J lost 2 bases; unmatched junction nucleotides: 5. The germline V gene has CDR1 SNHLY and CDR2 FYNNEI. Here the CDR3 reads CASRAGGWTKNIQYF. The CDR3 coding sequence is TGTGCCAGCAGGGCGGGGGGGTGGACCAAAAACATTCAGTACTTC.

The chain carries TRBV14 and TRBJ2-5; possible D gene TRBD1, 6 bases. Germline loops: CDR1 SGHDN, CDR2 FVKESK. This CDR3 has 16 amino acids. The V end lost 0 bases, the J end lost 5 bases, and 16 bases lay between the germline ends. CDR3 in DNA: TGTGCCAGCAGCCAAGACAGGGGCTTTCTCGATGAGACCCAGTACTTC. It codes for CASSQDRGFLDETQYF.

The CDR3 here is CASSILADAYEQYF. The CDR3 nucleotides read TGTGCCAGTAGTATACTAGCGGACGCCTACGAGCAGTACTTC. V gene TRBV19 combines with J gene TRBJ2-7, with 7 nucleotides matching TRBD2. The CDR3 has 14 residues. Germline values: CDR1 LNHDA, CDR2 SQIVND (reference sequence). The V segment lost 2 bases and the J segment 2 bases; nucleotides outside the gene matches: 3.

V and J are TRBV2 and TRBJ2-1; no clear D gene. CDR3 length: 15 amino acids. Germline CDR1 SNHLY, CDR2 FYNNEI. Trimming shortened V by 6 bases and J by 0 bases, and 12 bases separated the two germline ends. CDR3 nucleotides: TGTGCCAGCAGATTCTTAGAGAGCTCCTACAATGAGCAGTTCTTC. Its protein is CASRFLESSYNEQFF. The full variable domain, with the rest looked up from reference TRBV2 and TRBJ2-1, is EPEVTQTPSHQVTQMGQEVILRCVPISNHLYFYWYRQILGQKVEFLVSFYNNEISEKSEIFDDQFSVERPDGSNFTLKIRSTKLEDSAMYFCASRFLESSYNEQFFGPGTRLTVL.

The chain uses TRBV7-7 and TRBJ1-1; D unclear. The CDR3 contains 13 residues. The V end lost 8 bases, the J end lost 4 bases, and 14 bases lay between the germline ends. Germline CDR1 is SSHAT and CDR2 is FNYEAQ (reference sequence). The CDR3 DNA reads TGTGCCAGCGCACTTAGGGAGGGCACTGAAGCTTTCTTT. Protein product: CASALREGTEAFF.

This clone showed up just once. This rearrangement joins TRBV15 to TRBJ2-7; a weak D match, TRBD2 (5 bases). Germline lookup yields CDR1 LNHNV and CDR2 YYDKDF (reference sequence). This CDR3 spans 15 amino acids. The germline V and J ends were trimmed by 0 bases and 6 bases, with 15 bases remaining between them. CDR3: CATSRDTGFDFEQYF. The CDR3 nucleotides read TGTGCCACCAGCAGAGATACGGGGTTCGATTTCGAGCAGTACTTC.

This clone was found once. This sequence joins TRBV4-1 and TRBJ2-3, with 7 bases that match TRBD1. The CDR3 spans 16 residues. Germline CDR1 and CDR2: MGHRA and YSYEKL. Trimming cost V 1 base and J 1 base; bases outside gene matches: 5. The CDR3 DNA sequence: TGCGCCAGCAGCCAAGTCGGAACAGGGGGCACAGATACGCAGTATTTT. Amino acid sequence: CASSQVGTGGTDTQYF.

This clone was detected once. The rearrangement joins TRBV9 to TRBJ2-1; TRBD2 might be the D (6 bases). Deletions cut 2 bases from V and 9 bases from J, with 12 bases between. CDR1 is SGDLS and CDR2 is YYNGEE in the germline V gene. The CDR3 is made up of 13 amino acids. CDR3 DNA: TGTGCCAGCAGCGTGGGGGGTGGTAGTGAGCAGTTCTTC. This encodes CASSVGGGSEQFF.

V and J are TRBV11-2 and TRBJ2-3; 9 bases line up with TRBD2. Germline loops: CDR1 SGHAT, CDR2 FQNNGV. The CDR3 consists of 17 residues. V shed 4 bases, J shed 2 bases, and the junction held 10 bases outside the gene matches. DNA of the CDR3: TGTGCCAGCAGCTCCCGAGTAGCGGGAGCTACCACAGATACGCAGTATTTT. Protein sequence: CASSSRVAGATTDTQYF.